What follows are 22 T cell receptor beta chains derived from one specimen sequenced in a study of regulatory T cells in long-lasting Graves disease. CDR3 regions were amplified by Arm-PCR using iRepertoire HTBI primers to build TCR beta libraries. Each CDR3 protein gets one entry after TCRdb re-called the multiplex PCR reads with MiXCR. The sample carries approximately 540,000 distinct CDR3 sequences, around 13% recorded once. Sample time point: newly diagnosed GD, antithyroid drugs for less than 3 months. The TCR library used RNA extracted from PBMCs. The sample was also linked to a second study, of T cells in Graves' hyperthyroidism and ophthalmopathy.

Source: peripheral blood mononuclear cells (PBMCs), taken at new diagnosis, from a patient treated with antithyroid drugs. The receptors here all came from a woman aged 25 to 39 with Graves disease.

The chain couples TRBV5-5 to TRBJ2-1, with D tentatively TRBD1 (6 bases). Germline CDR1 SGHKS, CDR2 YYEKEE (reference sequence). Between the trimmed V and J ends, which lost 0 bases and 8 bases, there was a span of 18 bases. The CDR3 is made up of 16 amino acids. CDR3 coding DNA: TGTGCCAGCAGCTTGGCAACAGGGAGCCTTTCGTATGAGCAGTTCTTC. This translates into CASSLATGSLSYEQFF.

The genes are TRBV6-1 and TRBJ2-6, with D possibly matching TRBD1 (6 bases). Trimming stripped 7 bases from V and 0 bases from J, with 16 bases between. Germline values: CDR1 MNHNS, CDR2 SASEGT. This CDR3 contains 17 residues. Here the CDR3 DNA reads TGTGCCAGCACCGCGGACAGTTCGAGCTCTGGGGCCAACGTCCTGACTTTC. It yields the protein CASTADSSSSGANVLTF.

The V gene is TRBV7-2, the J gene TRBJ1-5; D gene ambiguous. This CDR3 region has 17 residues. Germline values: CDR1 SGHTA, CDR2 FQGNSA. Trimming took off 1 base at V and 1 base at J, with 14 bases between the two ends. CDR3 protein: CASSLGLSAGSNQPQHF. Written as DNA, the CDR3 is TGTGCCAGCAGCTTAGGACTTTCGGCAGGAAGCAATCAGCCCCAGCATTTT.

This clonotype was seen just once. A far more abundant clone sits one base away, making this likely a read error. This chain uses TRBV25-1 with TRBJ2-5; 10 bases match TRBD1. This CDR3 comprises 17 residues. After removal of 5 bases from V and 11 bases from J, the junction contained 20 bases not matched to a gene. CDR1 and CDR2 (germline): MGHDK, SYGVNS. CDR3 in amino acids: CASSIPWGQGLYNEQYF. CDR3 DNA sequence: TGTGCCAGCAGTATCCCATGGGGACAGGGGCTCTACAATGAGCAGTACTTC.

This clonotype came up many times. This sequence joins TRBV3-1 and TRBJ1-1, with TRBD1 as a possible D gene (6 bases). Germline V gene sequence: CDR1 LGHDT, CDR2 YNNKEL (reference sequence). This CDR3 spans 13 amino acids. V dropped 5 bases and J dropped 5 bases, with 12 bases sitting between them. CDR3: CASSFRRGTEAFF. CDR3 coding DNA: TGTGCCAGCAGCTTCCGGAGGGGGACTGAAGCTTTCTTT.

This clonotype was detected ten times or more. V is TRBV11-2 and J is TRBJ1-4, with a weak D call TRBD1 (5 bases). CDR1 is SGHAT and CDR2 is FQNNGV in the germline V gene. The V end lost 2 bases, the J end lost 7 bases, and 17 bases lay between the germline ends. The CDR3 loop spans 16 amino acids. The CDR3 reads CASSLYGAGSSEKLFF. Written as DNA, the CDR3 is TGTGCCAGCAGCTTATACGGGGCGGGTTCTTCTGAAAAACTGTTTTTT.

This clonotype showed up just a few times. This may be a read error: a much more frequent sequence differs by one nucleotide. It is likely a read error, because the conserved phenylalanine at the end of the CDR3 is missing. This chain connects TRBV5-1 to TRBJ1-1; D ambiguous. The CDR3 has 14 amino acids. V lost 4 bases and J lost 1, with 11 bases in between. Germline V gene sequence: CDR1 SGHRS, CDR2 YFSETQ. CDR3 in DNA: TGCGCCAGCAGCCCGAGGCAGGCGAACACTGAAGCTTTCCTT. Amino acid sequence: CASSPRQANTEAFL.

This clonotype was observed a few times. The chain has TRBV29-1 and TRBJ2-1; no reliable D call. The CDR3 contains 11 residues. Trimming removed 4 bases at V and 6 bases at J, with 7 bases between. The germline V gene encodes CDR1 SQVTM and CDR2 ANQGSEA. CDR3 nucleotide sequence: TGCAGCGTTGGTAGGTTCAATGAGCAGTTCTTC. It is translated as CSVGRFNEQFF.

This clonotype came up many times. The rearrangement uses TRBV28 and TRBJ1-4; no clear D. V was trimmed by 6 bases and J by 2 bases, leaving 13 bases between them. The CDR3 has 15 residues. The germline gives CDR1 MDHEN, CDR2 SYDVKM. Here the CDR3 DNA reads TGTGCCAGCAGGGGGTGGCCTCGGACTAATGAAAAACTGTTTTTT. Its protein is CASRGWPRTNEKLFF. The full variable domain, rest sourced from reference TRBV28 and TRBJ1-4, is DVKVTQSSRYLVKRTGEKVFLECVQDMDHENMFWYRQDPGLGLRLIYFSYDVKMKEKGDIPEGYSVSREKKERFSLILESASTNQTSMYLCASRGWPRTNEKLFFGSGTQLSVL.

Comments on this clonotype: The conserved phenylalanine or tryptophan is not found at the CDR3 terminus, so this likely reflects a read error. The chain couples TRBV6-1 to TRBJ2-6, with 10 bases aligning to TRBD1. The junction had 8 bases not matched to a gene; V was cut back by 10 bases and J by 2 bases. The CDR3 is 16 residues long. Germline CDR1 MNHNS, CDR2 SASEGT. CDR3 in amino acids: CATPGQGKTGANVLTS. In nucleotides, the CDR3 is TGTGCCACCCCGGGACAGGGGAAAACTGGGGCCAACGTCCTGACTTCA.

The rearrangement uses TRBV6-1 and TRBJ2-7; TRBD2 agrees at 7 bases. After removal of 6 bases from V and 3 bases from J, the junction contained 11 bases not matched to a gene. The CDR3 totals 15 residues. Germline V gene sequence: CDR1 MNHNS, CDR2 SASEGT. CDR3 loop: CASSTRTRGNYEQYF. CDR3 nucleotides: TGTGCCAGCAGCACTCGGACTAGGGGCAACTACGAGCAGTACTTC.

This clonotype was seen repeatedly, ten times or more. This rearrangement joins TRBV20-1 to TRBJ2-1; D ambiguous. Looked up from germline, CDR1 is DFQATT and CDR2 is SNEGSKA (reference sequence). The CDR3 spans 15 residues. Trimming shortened V by 6 bases and J by 0 bases, and 15 bases separated the two germline ends. The CDR3 spells CSALGAQSSYNEQFF. CDR3 coding DNA: TGCAGTGCCCTTGGAGCGCAGAGCTCCTACAATGAGCAGTTCTTC.

This clonotype has more than one count but fewer than ten. The chain is built from TRBV9 and TRBJ1-4; the D is unclear. V lost 2 bases, J lost 8 bases, and 13 bases lay in between. This CDR3 region has 14 residues. From germline, CDR1 is SGDLS and CDR2 YYNGEE. The chain's CDR3 is CASSVGPTDEKLFF. DNA for the CDR3: TGTGCCAGCAGCGTCGGACCGACGGACGAAAAACTGTTTTTT. The full variable domain, in which reference TRBV9 and TRBJ1-4 provide the parts outside the CDR3, is DSGVTQTPKHLITATGQRVTLRCSPRSGDLSVYWYQQSLDQGLQFLIQYYNGEERAKGNILERFSAQQFPDLHSELNLSSLELGDSALYFCASSVGPTDEKLFFGSGTQLSVL.

This clonotype was observed at least ten times. Here the CDR3 reads CASSPGTGHEQYF. CDR3 sequence (DNA): TGTGCCAGCAGCCCGGGGACAGGGCACGAGCAGTACTTC. This sequence joins TRBV5-6 and TRBJ2-7; 9 bases align to TRBD1. Unmatched junction bases numbered 4, after V lost 4 bases and J lost 5 bases. Germline CDR1 and CDR2: SGHDT and YYEEEE. The CDR3 totals 13 residues.

This clonotype was seen a handful of times. This chain joins TRBV6-1 and TRBJ1-4, with TRBD1 matching 7 bases. The CDR3 totals 17 residues. In germline, CDR1 is MNHNS, CDR2 SASEGT. V dropped 2 bases and J dropped 4; count of bases not matched to a gene: 10. CDR3 residues: CASSEFETGYGNEKLFF. The CDR3 DNA is TGTGCCAGCAGTGAATTTGAGACAGGGTATGGTAATGAAAAACTGTTTTTT.

The V gene is TRBV11-3, the J gene TRBJ1-4, with a possible D match to TRBD1 (5 bases). The CDR3 sequence is 14 residues long. CDR1 is SGHNT and CDR2 is YENEEA in the germline V gene. Trimming left V 4 bases short and J 7 bases short, with 13 bases between. CDR3 DNA: TGTGCCAGCAGCTCCGCCCGGGACGGTGAAAAACTGTTTTTT. Translation gives CASSSARDGEKLFF.

Ten or more counts support this clonotype. The V call is TRBV12-3 or TRBV12-4, the J call TRBJ1-1; D unclear. This CDR3 region has 10 residues. V was cut by 5 bases and J by 11 bases, with 9 bases left in between. The CDR3 DNA follows: TGTGCCAGCAGTGGAATTGGGGCTTTCTTT. Protein: CASSGIGAFF.

This clonotype was found a few times. The V and J genes are TRBV3-1 and TRBJ2-5; 10 bases are a match to TRBD1. With the DNA end fitting TRBJ2-1 better, the J assignment may be wrong. This CDR3 is 16 amino acids long. Germline CDR1 is LGHDT and CDR2 is YNNKEL (reference sequence). CDR3 in DNA: TGTGCCAGCAGCCCCATATGGACAGGGGGGATCAATGAGCAGTTCTTC. The encoded protein is CASSPIWTGGINEQFF.

This clonotype was detected many times. This chain links TRBV6-9 with TRBJ2-7; D call uncertain. This CDR3 spans 14 amino acids. CDR1 is MNHGY and CDR2 is SVAAGI in the germline V gene. The V gene lost 3 bases and the J gene lost 1 base, with 10 bases spanning the gap. CDR3 DNA sequence: TGTGCCAGCAGTTACTGGGCATCTTCCTACGAGCAGTACTTC. It encodes CASSYWASSYEQYF.

The chain is built from TRBV14 and TRBJ2-2; no clear D. Germline assignment: CDR1 SGHDN and CDR2 FVKESK. The CDR3 covers 13 residues. V lost 6 bases and J lost 7, with 12 bases in between. Written as DNA, the CDR3 is TGTGCCAGCAGTCCATTAGGTTTCGGGGAGCTGTTTTTT. Its protein product is CASSPLGFGELFF.

This clonotype was seen many times. The genes are TRBV28 and TRBJ2-7, with 9 bases lining up with TRBD1. The CDR3 consists of 15 residues. V lost 4 bases and J lost 5; bases outside the gene matches: 9. Germline lookup yields CDR1 MDHEN and CDR2 SYDVKM. The CDR3 bases are TGTGCCAGCAGTTCAACAGGGGGCGCACCCAACGAGCAGTACTTC. Translated: CASSSTGGAPNEQYF.

Many counts were recorded for this clonotype. This sequence joins TRBV4-3 and TRBJ1-5, with a tentative D call TRBD1 (5 bases). The CDR3 extends over 16 amino acids. V was cut by 0 bases and J by 1 base, with 10 bases left in between. Germline V gene sequence: CDR1 LGHNA, CDR2 YSLEER. The CDR3 here is CASSQEVGLSNQPQHF. The CDR3, as DNA: TGCGCCAGCAGCCAAGAGGTGGGGCTGAGCAATCAGCCCCAGCATTTT.